Below are 9 T cell receptor beta chains sequenced from a single sample in a study of T-cell reconstitution after alpha-beta-depleted transplantation in children. A library of TCRbeta sequences, prepared with unique molecular identifiers, was generated. Each CDR3 protein is one row after TCRdb ran MiXCR on the PCR reads. The sample holds under 250,000 distinct CDR3 sequences; under 30% are singletons and the top ten take 4% to 6%. The specimen was PBMCs, mostly from graft donor cells, collected 360 days after TCRalphabeta/CD19-depleted stem cell transplant. Every receptor here comes from a female patient younger than 10 who had a stem cell transplant for congenital amegakaryocytic thrombocytopenia, so the T cells may come from the graft donor.

This clonotype was counted only a few times. CDR3 in DNA: TGTGCCAGCGGGGAATACACTGAAGCTTTCTTT. Its translation: CASGEYTEAFF. This chain links TRBV12-3 or TRBV12-4 with TRBJ1-1; D is ambiguous. The CDR3 length is 11 residues. With 8 bases removed from V and 3 bases from J, the gap between germline ends came to 7 bases.

This clonotype was seen a few times. The chain has TRBV29-1 and TRBJ1-4; D remains ambiguous. This CDR3 is built from 13 residues. Germline values: CDR1 SQVTM, CDR2 ANQGSEA. V lost 4 bases to trimming and J lost 3 bases, with 9 bases between them. In nucleotides, the CDR3 is TGCAGCGTTGTAGGCCAAGCTAATGAAAAACTGTTTTTT. Amino acid sequence: CSVVGQANEKLFF.

This clonotype appeared a few times. The chain is built from TRBV7-9 and TRBJ2-7; no clear D. Between the trimmed V and J ends, which lost 8 bases and 6 bases, there was a span of 11 bases. The CDR3 is 11 residues long. Germline lookup yields CDR1 SEHNR and CDR2 FQNEAQ (reference sequence). In DNA, the CDR3 is TGTGCCAGCTCGTGGAGTCGCGAGCAGTACTTC. Translating gives CASSWSREQYF. Full variable domain (outside the CDR3, taken from reference TRBV7-9 and TRBJ2-7): DTGVSQNPRHKITKRGQNVTFRCDPISEHNRLYWYRQTLGQGPEFLTYFQNEAQLEKSRLLSDRFSAERPKGSFSTLEIQRTEQGDSAMYLCASSWSREQYFGPGTRLTVT.

This clonotype was counted at least ten times. The chain carries TRBV4-1 and TRBJ1-1, with D maybe TRBD1 (6 bases). The CDR3 spans 15 residues. The ends were cut back, 1 base at V and 1 base at J, with 10 bases in the middle. Germline V gene sequence: CDR1 MGHRA, CDR2 YSYEKL. CDR3 region: CASSQGQGGNTEAFF. In nucleotides, the CDR3 is TGCGCCAGCAGCCAAGGCCAAGGGGGGAACACTGAAGCTTTCTTT.

V usage is TRBV7-6 and J usage is TRBJ2-3, with D unclear. Germline CDR1 reads SGHVS; CDR2 reads FNYEAQ. V lost 5 bases to trimming and J lost 6 bases, with 9 bases between them. The CDR3 consists of 12 residues. The CDR3 region is CASSHLTDTQYF. The CDR3 nucleotides read TGTGCCAGCAGCCACTTAACGGATACGCAGTATTTT.

The V call is TRBV9, the J call TRBJ2-1, with TRBD2 identical over 7 bases. V shed 0 bases and J 2 bases; nucleotides not matched to a gene: 5. Germline CDR1 reads SGDLS; CDR2 reads YYNGEE. The CDR3 runs to 16 residues. The chain's CDR3 is CASSVAGGVTYNEQFF. CDR3 DNA: TGTGCCAGCAGCGTAGCGGGGGGAGTGACCTACAATGAGCAGTTCTTC.

This clonotype was found many times. The chain recombines TRBV24-1 with TRBJ2-3; no clear D. Germline CDR1 and CDR2: KGHDR and SFDVKD. Trimming pared 4 bases from V and 2 bases from J, leaving 18 bases between. CDR3 length: 17 residues. The CDR3 loop is CATSDSTPAAYTDTQYF. The CDR3 nucleotides read TGTGCCACCAGTGACTCTACTCCCGCCGCATACACAGATACGCAGTATTTT.

This clonotype has only a few counts. The rearrangement links TRBV12-3 or TRBV12-4 to TRBJ2-2; 7 bases map to TRBD2. V shed 6 bases, J shed 5 bases, and the junction held 6 bases outside the gene matches. The CDR3 totals 14 residues. This CDR3 reads CASSASGKTGELFF. The DNA for the CDR3 is TGTGCCAGCAGCGCCAGCGGGAAAACCGGGGAGCTGTTTTTT.

This clonotype was detected only a few times. The CDR3 loop is CASSPRSGEVSDTQYF. The CDR3 DNA sequence: TGTGCCAGCAGCCCCCGTAGCGGGGAGGTTTCAGATACGCAGTATTTT. The chain joins TRBV7-2 to TRBJ2-3, with TRBD2 matching 8 bases. The CDR3 spans 16 residues. The germline CDR1 and CDR2 sequences are SGHTA and FQGNSA. The trim removed 5 bases at V and 4 bases at J, leaving 11 bases unmatched.